These 14 T cell receptor beta chains came from one sample sequenced in a study of blood T cell repertoires in COVID-19. Only in-frame clones appear in the TCRdb table, and some are missing; sequencing was by immunoSEQ multiplex PCR. The sample lists roughly 250,000 clones, about 80% seen once, with approximately 15% in the top ten. Sequencing was done on a sample of peripheral blood. All receptors come from a person between 70 and 80 years old with COVID-19, enrolled during active disease.

The chain joins TRBV7-9 to TRBJ2-7; TRBD2 agrees at 14 bases. The ends lost 5 bases at V and 10 bases at J; junction bases unmatched: 10. CDR3 length: 15 amino acids. Germline V gene lookup returns CDR1 SEHNR and CDR2 FQNEAQ (reference sequence). The CDR3 sequence is CASSPGTSGRMLQYF. In nucleotides, the CDR3 is TGTGCCAGCAGCCCAGGGACTAGCGGGAGAATGTTACAGTACTTC.

This chain uses TRBV9 with TRBJ2-5; 15 positions match TRBD2. This CDR3 has 17 residues. Trimming cost V 0 bases and J 5 bases; bases outside gene matches: 5. Germline V gives CDR1 SGDLS, CDR2 YYNGEE. CDR3 sequence reads: CASSVGTSGGASETQYF. DNA for the CDR3: TGTGCCAGCAGCGTAGGGACTAGCGGGGGGGCATCCGAGACCCAGTACTTC.

The CDR3 loop reads CAWSTGARYEQYF. The CDR3 DNA reads TGTGCCTGGAGTACAGGGGCAAGGTACGAGCAGTACTTC. The chain couples TRBV30 to TRBJ2-7, with 7 bases lining up with TRBD1. The germline V gene has CDR1 GTSNPN and CDR2 SVGIG (reference sequence). The V segment lost 2 bases and the J segment 4 bases; nucleotides outside the gene matches: 5. CDR3 length: 13 amino acids.

The chain combines TRBV19 with TRBJ1-5; 9 bases are a match to TRBD1. From germline, CDR1 is LNHDA and CDR2 SQIVND (reference sequence). The CDR3 covers 14 residues. Germline trimming cut 7 bases from V and 7 bases from J; bases unmatched to any gene: 8. This CDR3 is CASNQQGAKQPQHF. The CDR3, as DNA: TGTGCCAGTAACCAACAGGGGGCTAAACAGCCCCAGCATTTT.

This clone was found a few times. The gene calls are TRBV6-2 or TRBV6-3 and TRBJ2-5; possibly TRBD1 for D (5 bases). Germline CDR1 reads MNHEY; CDR2 reads SVGEGT. The CDR3 sequence is 14 residues long. Between the trimmed V and J ends, which lost 2 bases and 7 bases, there was a span of 14 bases. This CDR3 reads CASSYDIWGATQYF. As DNA, the CDR3 is TGTGCCAGCAGTTACGATATATGGGGCGCGACCCAGTACTTC.

The CDR3: CASSRDRASYGYTF. The CDR3 bases are TGTGCCAGCAGTAGGGACAGGGCCTCATATGGCTACACCTTC. The chain has TRBV2 and TRBJ1-2, with TRBD1 matching 9 bases. Trimming cost V 5 bases and J 5 bases; bases outside gene matches: 6. The V gene's germline CDR1 is SNHLY and CDR2 FYNNEI. The CDR3 length is 14 residues.

The chain links TRBV4-1 to TRBJ1-3, with D hard to call. Trimming removed 4 bases from V and 5 bases from J, with 21 bases in between. The germline V gene has CDR1 MGHRA and CDR2 YSYEKL. The CDR3 length is 17 residues. CDR3 coding DNA: TGCGCCAGCAGCCCCACCACCGGCGGCCTCCTAAGAAACACCATATATTTT. Amino acid sequence: CASSPTTGGLLRNTIYF.

This clone came up a few times. The chain has TRBV6-5 and TRBJ2-7; 8 bases fit TRBD1. The CDR3 has 12 residues. Germline CDR1 reads MNHEY; CDR2 reads SVGAGI. With 6 bases clipped from V and 7 bases from J, the junction kept 5 bases outside the gene matches. The CDR3 DNA follows: TGTGCCAGCAGACGACAGGGGCGGGAGCAGTACTTC. Protein sequence: CASRRQGREQYF.

The rearrangement links TRBV30 to TRBJ1-1; 7 positions match TRBD1. Germline lookup yields CDR1 GTSNPN and CDR2 SVGIG (reference sequence). After removal of 0 bases from V and 2 bases from J, the junction contained 6 bases not matched to a gene. The CDR3 extends over 15 amino acids. The CDR3 sequence is CAWSVRKGANTEAFF. The CDR3 DNA sequence: TGTGCCTGGAGTGTTCGTAAGGGGGCTAACACTGAAGCTTTCTTT.

This clone was seen just once. The CDR3 loop reads CASQGLAGFYNEQFF. CDR3 DNA: TGTGCCAGCCAGGGACTAGCGGGATTCTACAATGAGCAGTTCTTC. The chain combines TRBV19 with TRBJ2-1, with 13 bases identical to TRBD2. CDR1 is LNHDA and CDR2 is SQIVND in the germline V gene (reference sequence). The V segment lost 9 bases and the J segment 3 bases; nucleotides outside the gene matches: 5. CDR3 length: 15 residues.

CDR3 sequence: CASSPRLAGKNEQFF. Here the CDR3 DNA reads TGTGCCAGCAGTCCGCGACTAGCGGGGAAAAATGAGCAGTTCTTC. V and J are TRBV27 and TRBJ2-1; 11 nucleotides line up with TRBD2. This CDR3 spans 15 amino acids. The germline V gene encodes CDR1 MNHEY and CDR2 SMNVEV (reference sequence). With V trimmed by 5 bases and J by 7 bases, 7 bases remained unmatched.

This clone occurred once. The V and J genes are TRBV6-5 and TRBJ1-4; weak D call: TRBD1 (6 bases). The CDR3 sequence is 15 residues long. V lost 2 bases and J 6 bases, leaving 13 bases between the germline ends. Germline CDR1 reads MNHEY; CDR2 reads SVGAGI. The CDR3 DNA reads TGTGCCAGCAGTTACGCCACAGGGTCGGATGAAAAACTGTTTTTT. Its translation: CASSYATGSDEKLFF.

Comments on this clone: The same CDR3 is also encoded by other DNA sequences in this sample. The chain uses TRBV6-2 or TRBV6-3 and TRBJ1-4, with 9 bases lining up with TRBD1. The CDR3 spans 13 residues. The germline gives CDR1 MNHEY, CDR2 SVGEGT. Unmatched junction bases numbered 8, after V lost 5 bases and J lost 13 bases. Here the CDR3 DNA reads TGTGCCAGCAGTGGGACAGGGACCTCCGGACTGTTTTTT. Translating gives CASSGTGTSGLFF.

This chain connects TRBV9 to TRBJ2-6; weak D call: TRBD1 (5 bases). The CDR3 sequence is 16 residues long. The V gene lost 4 bases and the J gene lost 3 bases, with 14 bases spanning the gap. From germline, CDR1 is SGDLS and CDR2 YYNGEE. CDR3 DNA sequence: TGTGCCAGCAGCATAAGCCAGGGTTATGGGGCCAACGTCCTGACTTTC. Encoded protein: CASSISQGYGANVLTF.